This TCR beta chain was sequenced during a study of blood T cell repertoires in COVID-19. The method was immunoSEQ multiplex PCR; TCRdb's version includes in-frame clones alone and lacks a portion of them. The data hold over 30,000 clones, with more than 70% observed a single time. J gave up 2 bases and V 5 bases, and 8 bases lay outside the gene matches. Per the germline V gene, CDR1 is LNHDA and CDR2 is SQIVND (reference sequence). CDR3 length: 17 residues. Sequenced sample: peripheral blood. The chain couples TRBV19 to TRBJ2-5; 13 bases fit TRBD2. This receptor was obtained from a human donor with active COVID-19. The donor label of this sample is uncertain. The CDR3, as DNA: TGTGCCAGTAGTGACCCTGGACTAGCGGGGGATCAAGAGACCCAGTACTTC. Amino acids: CASSDPGLAGDQETQYF.